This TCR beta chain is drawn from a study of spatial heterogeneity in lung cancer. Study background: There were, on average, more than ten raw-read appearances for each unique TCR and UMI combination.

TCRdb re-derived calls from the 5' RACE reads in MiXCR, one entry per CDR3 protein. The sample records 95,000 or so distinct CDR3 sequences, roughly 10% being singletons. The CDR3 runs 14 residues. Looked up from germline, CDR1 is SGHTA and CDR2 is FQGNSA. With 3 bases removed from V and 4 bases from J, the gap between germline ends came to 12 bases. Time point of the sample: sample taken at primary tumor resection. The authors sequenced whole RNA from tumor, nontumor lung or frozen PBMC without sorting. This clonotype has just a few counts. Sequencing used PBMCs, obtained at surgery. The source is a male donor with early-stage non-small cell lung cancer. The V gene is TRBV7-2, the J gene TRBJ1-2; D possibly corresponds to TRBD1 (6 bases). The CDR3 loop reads CASSFRTGTYGYTF. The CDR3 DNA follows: TGTGCCAGCAGCTTTCGAACAGGGACCTATGGCTACACCTTC.